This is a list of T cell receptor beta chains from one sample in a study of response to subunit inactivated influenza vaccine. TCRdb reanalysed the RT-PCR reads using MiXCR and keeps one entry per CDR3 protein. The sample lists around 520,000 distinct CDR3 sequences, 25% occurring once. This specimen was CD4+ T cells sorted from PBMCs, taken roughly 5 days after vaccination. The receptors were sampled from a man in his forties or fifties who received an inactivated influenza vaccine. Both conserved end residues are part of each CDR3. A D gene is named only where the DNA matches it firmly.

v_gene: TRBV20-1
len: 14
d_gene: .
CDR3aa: CSALQGTLNQPQHF

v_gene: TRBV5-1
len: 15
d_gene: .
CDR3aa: CASSFSRESKDGYTF

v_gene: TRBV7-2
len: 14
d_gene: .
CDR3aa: CASSLRGLPYEQYF

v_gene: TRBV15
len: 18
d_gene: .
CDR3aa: CATSRDRVQGGSYQPQHF

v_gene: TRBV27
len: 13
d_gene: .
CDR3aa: CASSPLGGSPLHF

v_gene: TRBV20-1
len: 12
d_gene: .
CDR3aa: CSASGKLYEQYF

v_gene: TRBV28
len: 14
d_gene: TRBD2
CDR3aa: CASITSGRHGEQYF

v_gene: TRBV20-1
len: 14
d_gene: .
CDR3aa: CSARPRTDLGGYTF

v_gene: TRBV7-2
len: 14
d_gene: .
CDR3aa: CASSLDRVHNEQFF

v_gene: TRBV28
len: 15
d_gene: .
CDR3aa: CASRLGSLGNTEAFF

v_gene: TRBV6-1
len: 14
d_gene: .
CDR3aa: CASRQSSGSYEQYF

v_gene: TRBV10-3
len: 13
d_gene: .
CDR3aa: CALRGNLNTEAFF

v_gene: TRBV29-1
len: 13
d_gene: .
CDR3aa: CSVGRKFTDTQYF

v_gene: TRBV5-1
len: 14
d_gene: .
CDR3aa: CASRPASNTGELFF

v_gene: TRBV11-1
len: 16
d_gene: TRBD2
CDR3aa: CASSLMGLAKYNEQFF

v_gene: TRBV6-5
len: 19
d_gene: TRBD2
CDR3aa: CASSYSFRPSTSGRGEQFF

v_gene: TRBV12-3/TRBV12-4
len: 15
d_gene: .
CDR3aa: CASWDINSGANVLTF

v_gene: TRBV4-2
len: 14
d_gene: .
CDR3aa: CASSQDAGPYEQYF

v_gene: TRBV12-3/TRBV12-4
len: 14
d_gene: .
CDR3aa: CASSLGDLLGELFF

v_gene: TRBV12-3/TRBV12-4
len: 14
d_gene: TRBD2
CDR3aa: CASTRGRATETQYF

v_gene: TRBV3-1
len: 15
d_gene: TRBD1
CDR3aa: CASSLQGAIDSPLHF

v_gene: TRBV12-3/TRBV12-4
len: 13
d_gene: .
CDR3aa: CASSLAANQPQHF

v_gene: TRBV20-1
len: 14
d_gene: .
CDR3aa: CSAMDTASNQPQHF